The 20 T cell receptor beta chains given below trace back to one sample, sequenced in a study of T cells in Graves' hyperthyroidism and ophthalmopathy. Amplified regions were TCR beta CDR3 sequences from RNA transcripts. In the first-round RT-PCR of the TCR CDR3, the HTBI primer set was used. Using its own MiXCR run on the multiplex PCR reads, TCRdb lists one record per CDR3 protein. The profile shows 600,000 to 650,000 distinct CDR3 sequences, 20% of them singletons. Sequenced material: blood. These receptors were taken from a man aged 30-40 years with Graves' ophthalmopathy.

In this sample, this clonotype turned up a few times. The junction and the germline gene differ at one end; a read error may be behind it. The J gene is TRBJ2-1, the V gene TRBV5-1; tentative D call: TRBD2 (6 bases). Germline CDR1 reads SGHRS; CDR2 reads YFSETQ. The CDR3 totals 16 residues. The CDR3 sequence: CAGSHASARSYNEQFF. The CDR3 nucleotides are TGCGCCGGCAGTCACGCTAGCGCCCGTTCCTACAATGAGCAGTTCTTC.

The chain combines TRBV5-6 with TRBJ2-2, with 10 positions matching TRBD1. CDR3 length: 16 amino acids. CDR1 and CDR2 from the germline V gene are SGHDT and YYEEEE. Trimming at V came to 4 bases and at J to 6 bases, leaving 9 bases not matched to a gene. In DNA, the CDR3 is TGTGCCAGCAGCGTACCGGGACAGGGGTTAGCCGGGGAGCTGTTTTTT. The encoded protein is CASSVPGQGLAGELFF.

This clonotype was observed a handful of times. V is TRBV19 and J is TRBJ2-2; D uncertain. The CDR3 totals 15 residues. Germline assignment: CDR1 LNHDA and CDR2 SQIVND (reference sequence). Trimming took off 3 bases at V and 0 bases at J, with 8 bases between the two ends. The CDR3 reads CASSIAFPNTGELFF. CDR3 DNA sequence: TGTGCCAGTAGTATCGCTTTCCCGAACACCGGGGAGCTGTTTTTT.

The chain carries TRBV6-1 and TRBJ2-1, with D unresolved. This CDR3 has 14 amino acids. Trimming stripped 8 bases from V and 0 bases from J, with 11 bases between. Germline V lookup: CDR1 MNHNS, CDR2 SASEGT. CDR3 sequence reads: CASRRPNSYNEQFF. Written as DNA, the CDR3 is TGTGCCAGCCGCCGACCCAACTCCTACAATGAGCAGTTCTTC.

This chain connects TRBV19 to TRBJ1-1, with D possibly being TRBD1 (5 bases). Trimming shortened V by 5 bases and J by 2 bases, and 12 bases separated the two germline ends. The germline V gene has CDR1 LNHDA and CDR2 SQIVND (reference sequence). CDR3 size: 14 residues. CDR3 sequence (DNA): TGTGCCAGTAGTGGGACCCAATCCAACACTGAAGCTTTCTTT. Its protein product is CASSGTQSNTEAFF. Supplemented by reference TRBV19 and TRBJ1-1, the full variable domain reads DGGITQSPKYLFRKEGQNVTLSCEQNLNHDAMYWYRQDPGQGLRLIYYSQIVNDFQKGDIAEGYSVSREKKESFPLTVTSAQKNPTAFYLCASSGTQSNTEAFFGQGTRLTVV.

This clonotype came up a few times. V usage is TRBV4-1 and J usage is TRBJ2-7, with TRBD2 matching over 9 bases. This CDR3 comprises 16 residues. The V gene's germline CDR1 is MGHRA and CDR2 YSYEKL. The ends lost 1 base at V and 0 bases at J; junction bases unmatched: 4. DNA of the CDR3: TGCGCCAGCAGCCAAGGCGGGGGGGCGGTCTCCTACGAGCAGTACTTC. Its protein is CASSQGGGAVSYEQYF.

The J gene is TRBJ1-1, the V gene TRBV12-3 or TRBV12-4; D unclear. The CDR3 is 13 amino acids. The ends were cut back, 0 bases at V and 10 bases at J, with 12 bases in the middle. CDR3 sequence: CASSLAGLAGAFF. As DNA, the CDR3 is TGTGCCAGCAGTTTAGCAGGACTCGCGGGAGCTTTCTTT.

As for this clonotype: It may be a read error: a sequence one base away is much more abundant. The chain links TRBV7-3 to TRBJ2-1, with 14 bases that match TRBD2. The CDR3 has 14 residues. CDR1 SGHTA and CDR2 FQGTGA come from the germline V gene. Here the CDR3 reads CASSLKGLAGEQSF. The CDR3 nucleotides are TGTGCCAGCAGCCTAAAGGGACTAGCGGGAGAGCAGTCCTTC.

In its sample, this clonotype was seen a few times. The chain uses TRBV7-2 and TRBJ2-4, with TRBD1 identical over 7 bases. CDR3 length: 17 amino acids. Trimming cost V 5 bases and J 0 bases; bases outside gene matches: 10. Germline values: CDR1 SGHTA, CDR2 FQGNSA. The CDR3 spells CASSRWTGPEAKNIQYF. In nucleotides, the CDR3 is TGTGCCAGCAGCCGATGGACAGGCCCAGAAGCCAAAAACATTCAGTACTTC.

This rearrangement joins TRBV18 to TRBJ1-1, with D unresolved. V was pared by 3 bases and J by 3 bases, with 11 bases between. Germline CDR1 and CDR2: KGHSH and LQKENI. This CDR3 is 14 amino acids long. The chain's CDR3 is CASSPSEYYTEAFF. Here the CDR3 DNA reads TGTGCCAGCTCACCCTCCGAGTACTACACTGAAGCTTTCTTT. Using reference TRBV18 and TRBJ1-1 for the parts outside the CDR3, the full variable domain is NAGVMQNPRHLVRRRGQEARLRCSPMKGHSHVYWYRQLPEEGLKFMVYLQKENIIDESGMPKERFSAEFPKEGPSILRIQQVVRGDSAAYFCASSPSEYYTEAFFGQGTRLTVV.

V gene TRBV24-1 combines with J gene TRBJ2-7; perhaps TRBD2 as D (5 bases). The CDR3 loop spans 14 amino acids. The V end was cut by 3 bases, the J end by 2 bases, with 10 bases between. The germline V gene encodes CDR1 KGHDR and CDR2 SFDVKD. The CDR3 bases are TGTGCCACCAGTGATGTGACTAAAACCTACGAGCAGTACTTC. Translated: CATSDVTKTYEQYF.

The chain is built from TRBV7-3 and TRBJ2-7, with unresolved D. The CDR3 contains 12 residues. The germline V and J ends were trimmed by 7 bases and 4 bases, with 11 bases remaining between them. The germline V gene has CDR1 SGHTA and CDR2 FQGTGA. The CDR3 DNA reads TGTGCCAGCACCCCGACCGATTACGAGCAGTACTTC. It is translated as CASTPTDYEQYF.

The genes are TRBV5-6 and TRBJ2-1; 7 positions agree with TRBD1. J lost 4 bases, V lost 4 bases, and 5 bases had no gene match. Germline-derived CDR1 and CDR2 are SGHDT and YYEEEE. CDR3 size: 14 residues. The DNA for the CDR3 is TGTGCCAGCAGCCTATGGGACAGATACAATGAGCAGTTCTTC. Translated, it gives CASSLWDRYNEQFF. The entire variable domain, with the rest obtained from reference TRBV5-6 and TRBJ2-1, is as follows: DAGVTQSPTHLIKTRGQQVTLRCSPKSGHDTVSWYQQALGQGPQFIFQYYEEEERQRGNFPDRFSGHQFPNYSSELNVNALLLGDSALYLCASSLWDRYNEQFFGPGTRLTVL.

The rearrangement links TRBV18 to TRBJ1-1; TRBD1 matches 9 bases. Losses at the gene ends were 3 bases for V and 4 bases for J; bases not matched to a gene: 9. CDR1 and CDR2 (germline): KGHSH, LQKENI. This CDR3 spans 16 amino acids. Here the CDR3 reads CASSPQPGQGITEAFF. DNA for the CDR3: TGTGCCAGCTCACCTCAACCGGGACAGGGAATCACTGAAGCTTTCTTT.

This clonotype showed up many times. V gene TRBV7-2 combines with J gene TRBJ1-1; possible D gene TRBD1, 6 bases. V gave up 5 bases and J gave up 0 bases, with 10 bases separating them. The CDR3 has 14 amino acids. Germline lookup yields CDR1 SGHTA and CDR2 FQGNSA. CDR3 region: CASSRGHMNTEAFF. CDR3 DNA: TGTGCCAGCAGCCGGGGACATATGAACACTGAAGCTTTCTTT.

This clonotype has a handful of counts. CDR3: CSVEDVQDRGYEQYF. For the CDR3, the DNA is TGCAGCGTTGAAGATGTCCAGGACAGGGGCTACGAGCAGTACTTC. This chain connects TRBV29-1 to TRBJ2-7, with 9 bases fitting TRBD1. V gave up 0 bases and J gave up 3 bases; unmatched junction bases: 6. The CDR3 totals 15 residues. From germline, CDR1 is SQVTM and CDR2 ANQGSEA.

This clonotype appeared a few times. This rearrangement joins TRBV5-1 to TRBJ2-3; possible D gene TRBD1, 6 bases. The CDR3 is made up of 14 amino acids. V was cut by 3 bases and J by 1 base, with 9 bases left in between. In germline, CDR1 is SGHRS, CDR2 YFSETQ. The CDR3 DNA reads TGCGCCAGCAGCTCCGGACAGCGCACAGATACGCAGTATTTT. Residues: CASSSGQRTDTQYF.

The DNA of the CDR3 is TGCAGTGCTAGCCACCCAGGGATTTCCTACGAGCAGTACTTC. Amino acids: CSASHPGISYEQYF. The rearrangement joins TRBV20-1 to TRBJ2-7, with D possibly matching TRBD1 (5 bases). From germline, CDR1 is DFQATT and CDR2 SNEGSKA (reference sequence). V gave up 3 bases and J gave up 1 base, with 13 bases separating them. The CDR3 is 14 residues long.

This chain uses TRBV12-3 or TRBV12-4 with TRBJ2-2; either TRBD1 or TRBD2 may fit D (6 bases each). The V end was cut by 7 bases, the J end by 4 bases, with 16 bases between. This CDR3 has 15 amino acids. CDR3 residues: CASTKQGLGTGELFF. The DNA for the CDR3 is TGTGCCAGCACCAAACAGGGACTTGGCACCGGGGAGCTGTTTTTT.

This clonotype was counted only a few times. The rearrangement links TRBV2 to TRBJ2-6; D remains unclear. This CDR3 comprises 13 residues. Trimming cost V 0 bases and J 3 bases, with 0 bases left between them. The germline V gene has CDR1 SNHLY and CDR2 FYNNEI. CDR3 protein: CASSEAGANVLTF. CDR3 nucleotide sequence: TGTGCCAGCAGTGAAGCTGGGGCCAACGTCCTGACTTTC.